This record covers a single T cell receptor beta chain. Generated by immunoSEQ multiplex PCR, the TCRdb table keeps only in-frame clones and is missing some. The table has around 48,000 clones, 92% seen once. Germline V gene data show CDR1 as MNHNS and CDR2 as SASEGT. CDR3 length: 14 amino acids. V was pared by 3 bases and J by 2 bases, with 11 bases between. The data were taken from a study of T cell changes during pregnancy in multiple sclerosis. Sequenced here: CD4+ T cells from peripheral blood mononuclear cells, sampled in the second trimester of pregnancy. The TCR sequence derives from a female donor in good health, enrolled as a control in a pregnancy study. The chain couples TRBV6-1 to TRBJ2-7; tentative D call: TRBD2 (5 bases). The CDR3 spells CASSELSGTYEQYF. The CDR3, as DNA: TGTGCCAGCAGTGAGCTAAGCGGAACCTACGAGCAGTACTTC.